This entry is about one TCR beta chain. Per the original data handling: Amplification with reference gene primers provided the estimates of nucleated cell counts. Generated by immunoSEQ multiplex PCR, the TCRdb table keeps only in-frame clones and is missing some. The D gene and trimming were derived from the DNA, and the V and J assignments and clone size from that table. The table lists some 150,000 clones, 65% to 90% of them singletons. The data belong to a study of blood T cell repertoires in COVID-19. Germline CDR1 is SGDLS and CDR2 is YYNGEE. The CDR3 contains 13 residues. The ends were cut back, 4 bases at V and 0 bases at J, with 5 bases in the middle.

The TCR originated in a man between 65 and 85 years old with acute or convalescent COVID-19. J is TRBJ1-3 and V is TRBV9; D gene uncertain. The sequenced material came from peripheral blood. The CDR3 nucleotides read TGTGCCAGCAGCTACAGCTCTGGAAACACCATATATTTT. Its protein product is CASSYSSGNTIYF.